The 10 T cell receptor beta chains presented below share a single source sample, sequenced in a study of blood T cells in healthy people across ages. Together with a sample-barcoded 5' primer, a J-beta primer mix was included in a second PCR lasting about 6 to 11 cycles. TCRdb reanalysed the 5' RACE reads using MiXCR and keeps one entry per CDR3 protein. This table has 1.6 million or so distinct CDR3 sequences, 30% to 40% appearing once. The source material was blood. These receptor sequences come from a woman in her 30s in good health.

In the case of this clonotype: One end of the junction does not line up with germline, which may come from a read error. The chain has TRBV20-1 and TRBJ2-7; possibly TRBD2 for D (6 bases). Germline V lookup: CDR1 DFQATT, CDR2 SNEGSKA (reference sequence). This CDR3 region has 14 residues. Here the CDR3 reads CSTRDPRTTYEQYF. As DNA, the CDR3 is TGCAGTACTAGGGACCCCCGGACTACCTACGAGCAGTACTTC.

This chain joins TRBV6-6 and TRBJ2-1; weak D call: TRBD1 (6 bases). In germline, CDR1 is MNHNY, CDR2 SVGAGI (reference sequence). This CDR3 contains 11 residues. Trimming removed 8 bases from V and 8 bases from J, with 10 bases in between. The CDR3 DNA follows: TGTGCCAGCCTACAGGGTTATGAGCAGTTCTTC. Protein sequence: CASLQGYEQFF.

The CDR3 is CSARDRGTGLYEQYF. The CDR3 DNA follows: TGCAGTGCTAGAGATCGAGGGACAGGGCTCTACGAGCAGTACTTC. The V and J genes are TRBV20-1 and TRBJ2-7; 9 bases are shared with TRBD1. After removal of 0 bases from V and 3 bases from J, the junction contained 6 bases not matched to a gene. There are 15 residues in the CDR3. Germline V gives CDR1 DFQATT, CDR2 SNEGSKA (reference sequence).

The chain carries TRBV28 and TRBJ2-7, with D maybe TRBD2 (5 bases). The CDR3 runs 15 residues. CDR1 is MDHEN, CDR2 SYDVKM, per germline. Trimming pared 3 bases from V and 4 bases from J, leaving 16 bases between. CDR3 region: CASSFWASTQYEQYF. DNA of the CDR3: TGTGCCAGCAGTTTCTGGGCTAGCACCCAATACGAGCAGTACTTC.

This clonotype showed up just a few times. The chain couples TRBV5-1 to TRBJ2-1; 7 bases align to TRBD2. The J segment lost 8 bases and the V segment lost 0 bases, leaving 5 bases of the junction unmatched. Germline V lookup: CDR1 SGHRS, CDR2 YFSETQ. The CDR3 is 14 amino acids. The CDR3 nucleotides are TGCGCCAGCAGCTTGGGCAGGACTAGGGATGAGCAGTTCTTC. Translated: CASSLGRTRDEQFF.

The chain carries TRBV5-1 and TRBJ2-6; D is ambiguous. Germline-derived CDR1 and CDR2 are SGHRS and YFSETQ. V lost 4 bases to trimming and J lost 2 bases, with 7 bases between them. The CDR3 sequence is 14 residues long. In nucleotides, the CDR3 is TGCGCCAGCAGCGGGCCTGCTGGGGCCAACGTCCTGACTTTC. This encodes CASSGPAGANVLTF.

The J gene is TRBJ2-7, the V gene TRBV6-5; D might be TRBD1 (6 bases). The CDR3 has 13 amino acids. Germline CDR1 reads MNHEY; CDR2 reads SVGAGI. V lost 7 bases and J 4 bases, leaving 14 bases between the germline ends. The CDR3 region has the DNA TGTGCCAGCACTCTAAGTCAGGGGTACGAGCAGTACTTC. Encoded protein: CASTLSQGYEQYF.

V gene TRBV5-1 combines with J gene TRBJ2-1, with D possibly called TRBD1 or TRBD2 (5 bases each). The CDR3 is 16 amino acids. The V end was cut by 0 bases, the J end by 1 base, with 11 bases between. The germline V gene has CDR1 SGHRS and CDR2 YFSETQ. Here the CDR3 reads CASSLGGPGSYNEQFF. DNA for the CDR3: TGCGCCAGCAGCTTGGGGGGCCCGGGGTCCTACAATGAGCAGTTCTTC. The variable domain in full, completed from reference TRBV5-1 and TRBJ2-1, reads KAGVTQTPRYLIKTRGQQVTLSCSPISGHRSVSWYQQTPGQGLQFLFEYFSETQRNKGNFPGRFSGRQFSNSRSEMNVSTLELGDSALYLCASSLGGPGSYNEQFFGPGTRLTVL.

DNA of the CDR3: TGTGCCAGCAGCACCTCGGACAGGGATACGCAGTATTTT. It translates to CASSTSDRDTQYF. The rearrangement joins TRBV5-4 to TRBJ2-3; 7 bases are shared with TRBD1. The CDR3 spans 13 residues. Germline V gives CDR1 SGHNT, CDR2 YYREEE (reference sequence). J lost 6 bases, V lost 4 bases, and 5 bases had no gene match.

The chain uses TRBV2 and TRBJ1-5; TRBD1 aligns across 9 bases. Trimming at V came to 7 bases and at J to 5 bases, leaving 6 bases not matched to a gene. This CDR3 has 14 residues. Germline CDR1 and CDR2: SNHLY and FYNNEI. CDR3 nucleotides: TGTGCCAGCACCTCGGGACAGGGTGATCAGCCCCAGCATTTT. It yields the protein CASTSGQGDQPQHF.